The 19 T cell receptor beta chains below were found in one sample sequenced in a study of neurological immune-mediated disorders. TCRdb re-derived calls from the 5' RACE reads in MiXCR, one entry per CDR3 protein. The sample records 72,000 or so distinct CDR3 sequences, 15% to 20% being singletons. Sequencing was performed on PBMCs. These receptor sequences come from a woman in her forties in good health.

This clonotype was detected only a few times. This chain uses TRBV20-1 with TRBJ2-3; D gene ambiguous. V gave up 0 bases and J gave up 4 bases, with 17 bases separating them. The germline V gene encodes CDR1 DFQATT and CDR2 SNEGSKA (reference sequence). The CDR3 runs to 16 residues. CDR3 loop: CSAREIPSPGPDTQYF. CDR3 sequence (DNA): TGCAGTGCTAGAGAAATCCCCAGCCCGGGCCCAGATACGCAGTATTTT.

This clonotype was observed at least ten times. The rearrangement joins TRBV5-1 to TRBJ2-3; 10 positions match TRBD2. There are 16 residues in the CDR3. Germline CDR1 reads SGHRS; CDR2 reads YFSETQ. J was trimmed by 4 bases and V by 4 bases; bases with no gene match: 9. The CDR3 loop is CASSVSGGAVADTQYF. CDR3 sequence (DNA): TGCGCCAGCAGCGTCAGCGGGGGGGCCGTCGCAGATACGCAGTATTTT.

This chain connects TRBV12-3 or TRBV12-4 to TRBJ2-2, with D possibly matching TRBD2 (5 bases). There are 15 residues in the CDR3. V was pared by 5 bases and J by 0 bases, with 10 bases between. DNA of the CDR3: TGTGCCAGCAGTAAACAAGCGGCGAACACCGGGGAGCTGTTTTTT. Residues: CASSKQAANTGELFF.

The chain has TRBV7-6 and TRBJ1-4, with D unresolved. Between the trimmed V and J ends, which lost 4 bases and 4 bases, there was a span of 7 bases. This CDR3 region has 13 residues. From germline, CDR1 is SGHVS and CDR2 FNYEAQ. The DNA for the CDR3 is TGTGCCAGCAGCTGGGCCGGTAATGAAAAACTGTTTTTT. Its protein product is CASSWAGNEKLFF. The whole variable domain, remainder taken from reference TRBV7-6 and TRBJ1-4, is GAGVSQSPRYKVTKRGQDVALRCDPISGHVSLYWYRQALGQGPEFLTYFNYEAQQDKSGLPNDRFSAERPEGSISTLTIQRTEQRDSAMYRCASSWAGNEKLFFGSGTQLSVL.

This clonotype was picked up many times. This chain links TRBV7-3 with TRBJ2-2; 8 bases agree with TRBD2. There are 16 residues in the CDR3. V shed 4 bases, J shed 4 bases, and the junction held 8 bases outside the gene matches. Germline values: CDR1 SGHTA, CDR2 FQGTGA. CDR3: CASSSSAGAATGELFF. The CDR3 bases are TGTGCCAGCAGCTCCTCAGCGGGGGCAGCCACCGGGGAGCTGTTTTTT. The whole variable domain, filled in from reference TRBV7-3 and TRBJ2-2, reads GAGVSQTPSNKVTEKGKYVELRCDPISGHTALYWYRQSLGQGPEFLIYFQGTGAADDSGLPNDRFFAVRPEGSVSTLKIQRTERGDSAVYLCASSSSAGAATGELFFGEGSRLTVL.

This clonotype has a count of ten or more. This chain uses TRBV6-2 or TRBV6-3 with TRBJ1-2; D remains ambiguous. There are 13 residues in the CDR3. V lost 2 bases, J lost 4 bases, and 8 bases lay in between. CDR1 is MNHEY, CDR2 SVGEGT, per germline. The CDR3 here is CASSYNEGYGYTF. CDR3 bases: TGTGCCAGCAGTTACAACGAGGGCTATGGCTACACCTTC.

This clonotype came up many times. The chain joins TRBV29-1 to TRBJ2-3; 13 bases align to TRBD2. J gave up 8 bases and V 2 bases, and 10 bases lay outside the gene matches. Germline V lookup: CDR1 SQVTM, CDR2 ANQGSEA. CDR3 length: 16 amino acids. Here the CDR3 reads CSVEPGLAGALATQYF. The CDR3 nucleotides are TGCAGCGTTGAACCCGGACTAGCGGGGGCCCTAGCTACGCAGTATTTT.

This clonotype was observed at least ten times. The chain combines TRBV12-3 or TRBV12-4 with TRBJ2-7; TRBD2 aligns across 8 bases. V was pared by 2 bases and J by 0 bases, with 3 bases of the junction left unmatched. The CDR3 loop spans 15 amino acids. The CDR3 DNA is TGTGCCAGCAGTTTACCGACTAGCGCCTCCTACGAGCAGTACGTC. Its translation is CASSLPTSASYEQYV.

This clonotype was observed many times. This chain connects TRBV5-1 to TRBJ1-4; the D is unclear. Germline V gene data show CDR1 as SGHRS and CDR2 as YFSETQ. This CDR3 has 14 amino acids. V lost 3 bases and J lost 5, with 11 bases in between. The CDR3 sequence is CASSSSDVNEKLFF. CDR3 bases: TGCGCCAGCAGCTCATCGGACGTAAATGAAAAACTGTTTTTT.

This clonotype was counted many times. V and J are TRBV5-1 and TRBJ1-2, with D possibly matching TRBD1 (6 bases). Germline loops: CDR1 SGHRS, CDR2 YFSETQ. V lost 6 bases to trimming and J lost 8 bases, with 14 bases between them. The length of the CDR3 is 12 residues. CDR3 amino acids: CASNTERGGYTF. Here the CDR3 DNA reads TGCGCCAGCAATACGGAGAGGGGGGGCTACACCTTC.

This clonotype was seen ten or more times. The J gene is TRBJ2-3, the V gene TRBV5-1; a weak D match, TRBD2 (5 bases). The V end lost 0 bases, the J end lost 4 bases, and 9 bases lay between the germline ends. This CDR3 is 14 amino acids long. Germline CDR1 is SGHRS and CDR2 is YFSETQ. CDR3 loop: CASSLVTGSDTQYF. The CDR3 nucleotides are TGCGCCAGCAGCTTGGTGACGGGGTCAGATACGCAGTATTTT.

This clonotype came up many times. The CDR3 region is CASRFSGQGSEQYV. CDR3 nucleotides: TGTGCCAGCAGGTTTTCGGGACAGGGCAGCGAGCAGTACGTC. V gene TRBV2 combines with J gene TRBJ2-7; 9 bases map to TRBD1. With 6 bases clipped from V and 6 bases from J, the junction kept 9 bases outside the gene matches. CDR3 size: 14 residues. CDR1 is SNHLY and CDR2 is FYNNEI in the germline V gene.

This clonotype was seen many times. The CDR3 nucleotides read TGCGCCAGCAGCCAAGTTCGGGGTAGCAATCAGCCCCAGCATTTT. It encodes CASSQVRGSNQPQHF. The V call is TRBV4-3, the J call TRBJ1-5; D is ambiguous. V shed 1 base and J shed 0 bases, with 7 bases lying between them. CDR3 length equals 15 residues. The germline gives CDR1 LGHNA, CDR2 YSLEER.

The sample holds many counts of this clonotype. V is TRBV5-1 and J is TRBJ2-3; D gene uncertain. V lost 0 bases and J 6 bases, leaving 14 bases between the germline ends. Germline values: CDR1 SGHRS, CDR2 YFSETQ. The CDR3 contains 15 residues. This CDR3 is CASSLGAQMSDTQYF. CDR3 nucleotides: TGCGCCAGCAGCTTGGGGGCTCAAATGAGCGATACGCAGTATTTT. Based on the CDR3 plus reference TRBV5-1 and TRBJ2-3, the full variable domain is KAGVTQTPRYLIKTRGQQVTLSCSPISGHRSVSWYQQTPGQGLQFLFEYFSETQRNKGNFPGRFSGRQFSNSRSEMNVSTLELGDSALYLCASSLGAQMSDTQYFGPGTRLTVL.

This clonotype was counted ten times or more. The chain joins TRBV2 to TRBJ1-6; TRBD1 might be the D (6 bases). V lost 7 bases and J 5 bases, leaving 9 bases between the germline ends. The CDR3 is 13 residues long. Germline V CDR1 and CDR2: SNHLY, FYNNEI. The CDR3 spells CASITGNNSPLHF. CDR3 nucleotide sequence: TGTGCCAGCATCACAGGGAATAATTCACCCCTCCACTTT.

Ten or more counts support this clonotype. The chain has TRBV5-1 and TRBJ1-1, with D maybe TRBD1 (6 bases). The CDR3 is 16 amino acids. Germline assignment: CDR1 SGHRS and CDR2 YFSETQ. Trimming cost V 4 bases and J 2 bases, with 18 bases left between them. This chain's CDR3 is CASSLTGYGVNTEAFF. The CDR3 DNA reads as TGCGCCAGCAGCCTAACAGGGTATGGGGTCAACACTGAAGCTTTCTTT.

This clonotype has a count of ten or more. The chain couples TRBV21-1 to TRBJ2-7; the table calls TRBD2, which could not be checked here. TRBV21-1 is annotated as a pseudogene. The CDR3 consists of 14 residues. Here the CDR3 reads CASNTGTDPYEQYV. The DNA for the CDR3 is TGTGCCAGCAACACCGGGACTGATCCTTACGAGCAGTACGTC.

This clonotype was counted between two and nine times. The chain is built from TRBV7-9 and TRBJ1-2; 8 bases fit TRBD1. CDR3 length equals 15 residues. CDR1 is SEHNR, CDR2 FQNEAQ, per germline (reference sequence). The ends lost 5 bases at V and 2 bases at J; junction bases unmatched: 7. The CDR3 DNA reads TGTGCCAGCAGCCTACCTCGACAGGGGAACTATGGCTACACCTTC. Translated: CASSLPRQGNYGYTF.

The table lists this clonotype with many counts. The chain employs TRBV5-1 and TRBJ1-1, with TRBD1 matching 7 bases. The V segment lost 0 bases and the J segment 2 bases; nucleotides outside the gene matches: 1. CDR1 SGHRS and CDR2 YFSETQ come from the germline V gene. There are 14 residues in the CDR3. The CDR3 bases are TGCGCCAGCAGCTTGGACAGGGGCAACACTGAAGCTTTCTTT. Translating gives CASSLDRGNTEAFF.